This is a list of T cell receptor beta chains from one sample in a study of spatial heterogeneity in lung cancer. In TCRdb, the 5' RACE reads were re-called with MiXCR into one record per CDR3 protein. Among about 30,000 distinct CDR3 sequences listed, under 8.5% were seen once. Source: lung tumor tissue, taken at surgery. The receptors shown here come from a male donor with early-stage non-small cell lung cancer. The CDR3 runs from the conserved cysteine through the conserved F or W. Each record gives: clone size, V gene, J gene, D gene, CDR3 protein, CDR3 DNA. The D gene is left open where the match is weak. Clone sizes are given selectively: once, few, many, or a class where the clone is expanded.

clone_size: few
v_call: TRBV5-1
j_call: TRBJ2-5
d_call: -
cdr3_aa: CASSSPGEETQYF
cdr3_nt: TGCGCCAGCAGCTCACCCGGCGAAGAGACCCAGTACTTC

clone_size: -
v_call: TRBV5-1
j_call: TRBJ2-5
d_call: -
cdr3_aa: CASSGAGLNQETQYF
cdr3_nt: TGCGCCAGCAGCGGGGCCGGACTGAACCAAGAGACCCAGTACTTC

clone_size: many
v_call: TRBV27
j_call: TRBJ1-6
d_call: -
cdr3_aa: CASSSRPNSPLHF
cdr3_nt: TGTGCCAGCAGTTCCCGCCCCAATTCACCCCTCCACTTT

clone_size: few
v_call: TRBV5-1
j_call: TRBJ2-7
d_call: -
cdr3_aa: CASRPGGISYEQYF
cdr3_nt: TGCGCCAGCCGCCCCGGAGGGATCTCCTACGAGCAGTACTTC

clone_size: many
v_call: TRBV27
j_call: TRBJ2-1
d_call: TRBD2
cdr3_aa: CASSLSRLAGGSDEQFF
cdr3_nt: TGTGCCAGCAGTTTATCCCGGCTAGCGGGGGGGTCGGATGAGCAGTTCTTC

clone_size: many
v_call: TRBV20-1
j_call: TRBJ2-1
d_call: TRBD1
cdr3_aa: CSATDRDNEQFF
cdr3_nt: TGCAGTGCTACTGACAGGGACAATGAGCAGTTCTTC

clone_size: many
v_call: TRBV7-2
j_call: TRBJ2-1
d_call: -
cdr3_aa: CASSLIWGSDEQFF
cdr3_nt: TGTGCCAGCAGCTTGATTTGGGGTTCGGATGAGCAGTTCTTC

clone_size: many
v_call: TRBV7-9
j_call: TRBJ2-6
d_call: -
cdr3_aa: CASSFLLTGFWANVLTF
cdr3_nt: TGTGCCAGCAGCTTCCTTTTAACAGGGTTCTGGGCCAACGTCCTGACTTTC

clone_size: many
v_call: TRBV20-1
j_call: TRBJ1-6
d_call: -
cdr3_aa: CSASITGQNNSPLHF
cdr3_nt: TGCAGTGCTAGCATTACAGGGCAGAATAATTCACCCCTCCACTTT

clone_size: -
v_call: TRBV3-1
j_call: TRBJ2-3
d_call: TRBD2
cdr3_aa: CASSLGQRGGTDTQYF
cdr3_nt: TGTGCCAGCAGCCTTGGGCAGCGGGGGGGCACAGATACGCAGTATTTT

clone_size: many
v_call: TRBV27
j_call: TRBJ2-1
d_call: -
cdr3_aa: CASSWFYLYNEQFF
cdr3_nt: TGTGCCAGCAGTTGGTTCTATCTTTACAATGAGCAGTTCTTC

clone_size: many
v_call: TRBV28
j_call: TRBJ2-5
d_call: TRBD2
cdr3_aa: CASSSPAGSYQETQYF
cdr3_nt: TGTGCCAGCAGTTCACCAGCGGGGTCCTACCAAGAGACCCAGTACTTC

clone_size: many
v_call: TRBV20-1
j_call: TRBJ2-3
d_call: -
cdr3_aa: CSARAGGKDTQYF
cdr3_nt: TGCAGTGCTAGAGCTGGGGGCAAGGATACGCAGTATTTT

clone_size: many
v_call: TRBV12-3/TRBV12-4
j_call: TRBJ2-7
d_call: TRBD1
cdr3_aa: CASSSRDRGTYEQYF
cdr3_nt: TGTGCCAGCAGTTCCCGGGACAGGGGTACCTACGAGCAGTACTTC

clone_size: few
v_call: TRBV20-1
j_call: TRBJ2-1
d_call: TRBD1
cdr3_aa: CSARDHRGTGNEQFF
cdr3_nt: TGCAGTGCTAGAGATCACAGGGGCACGGGCAATGAGCAGTTCTTC

clone_size: many
v_call: TRBV20-1
j_call: TRBJ2-2
d_call: -
cdr3_aa: CSASDRGGDTGELFF
cdr3_nt: TGCAGTGCTAGTGACAGGGGAGGGGACACCGGGGAGCTGTTTTTT

clone_size: -
v_call: TRBV11-1
j_call: TRBJ2-2
d_call: -
cdr3_aa: CASSGKAGTLNTGELFF
cdr3_nt: TGTGCCAGCAGTGGAAAGGCAGGGACACTGAACACCGGGGAGCTGTTTTTT

clone_size: -
v_call: TRBV5-6
j_call: TRBJ2-1
d_call: -
cdr3_aa: CASSLVTLSSYNEQFF
cdr3_nt: TGTGCCAGCAGCTTGGTCACGTTGAGCTCCTACAATGAGCAGTTCTTC

clone_size: many
v_call: TRBV10-3
j_call: TRBJ1-1
d_call: -
cdr3_aa: CAIRSTGTLAFF
cdr3_nt: TGTGCCATCAGATCCACTGGGACGCTGGCTTTCTTT

clone_size: many
v_call: TRBV20-1
j_call: TRBJ2-7
d_call: -
cdr3_aa: CSAKQPFQYNEQYF
cdr3_nt: TGCAGTGCTAAACAGCCGTTCCAGTACAACGAGCAGTACTTC

clone_size: -
v_call: TRBV5-1
j_call: TRBJ1-1
d_call: -
cdr3_aa: CASSLSYVSTEAFF
cdr3_nt: TGCGCCAGCAGCTTGTCATATGTATCCACTGAAGCTTTCTTT

clone_size: once
v_call: TRBV11-2
j_call: TRBJ2-4
d_call: -
cdr3_aa: CASSLGAALAKNIQYF
cdr3_nt: TGTGCCAGCAGCTTAGGAGCGGCTCTAGCCAAAAACATTCAGTACTTC

clone_size: many
v_call: TRBV6-2/TRBV6-3
j_call: TRBJ2-1
d_call: TRBD1
cdr3_aa: CASRYRGNEQFF
cdr3_nt: TGTGCCAGCAGGTACAGGGGAAATGAGCAGTTCTTC

clone_size: -
v_call: TRBV27
j_call: TRBJ2-2
d_call: TRBD1
cdr3_aa: CASSLYAGGTGELFF
cdr3_nt: TGTGCCAGCAGTTTATACGCAGGGGGTACCGGGGAGCTGTTTTTT

clone_size: many
v_call: TRBV29-1
j_call: TRBJ2-7
d_call: TRBD2
cdr3_aa: CSATSGGAYEQYF
cdr3_nt: TGCAGCGCAACTAGCGGGGGGGCCTACGAGCAGTACTTC

clone_size: -
v_call: TRBV2
j_call: TRBJ1-5
d_call: TRBD1
cdr3_aa: CASSDRGGNQPQHF
cdr3_nt: TGTGCCAGCAGCGACAGGGGAGGGAATCAGCCCCAGCATTTT

clone_size: -
v_call: TRBV7-2
j_call: TRBJ2-7
d_call: -
cdr3_aa: CASSSRGGYEQYF
cdr3_nt: TGTGCCAGCAGCTCTCGAGGCGGCTACGAGCAGTACTTC

clone_size: few
v_call: TRBV12-3/TRBV12-4
j_call: TRBJ2-7
d_call: -
cdr3_aa: CASSPSWAAVGTYEQYF
cdr3_nt: TGTGCCAGCAGTCCCTCCTGGGCCGCCGTGGGGACCTACGAGCAGTACTTC

clone_size: few
v_call: TRBV6-1
j_call: TRBJ2-2
d_call: -
cdr3_aa: CASTRTATGELFF
cdr3_nt: TGTGCCAGCACCCGAACTGCCACCGGGGAGCTGTTTTTT

clone_size: many
v_call: TRBV12-3/TRBV12-4
j_call: TRBJ1-2
d_call: -
cdr3_aa: CASSFNFYGYTF
cdr3_nt: TGTGCCAGCAGTTTCAATTTCTATGGCTACACCTTC

clone_size: few
v_call: TRBV5-4
j_call: TRBJ2-3
d_call: TRBD1
cdr3_aa: CASSFPGGEDTQYF
cdr3_nt: TGTGCCAGCAGCTTTCCAGGGGGTGAAGATACGCAGTATTTT

clone_size: few
v_call: TRBV10-3
j_call: TRBJ1-2
d_call: -
cdr3_aa: CAITEGGNYGYTF
cdr3_nt: TGTGCCATCACCGAGGGCGGAAACTATGGCTACACCTTC

clone_size: many
v_call: TRBV4-1
j_call: TRBJ2-7
d_call: TRBD1
cdr3_aa: CASSQDWTGGTYEQYF
cdr3_nt: TGCGCCAGCAGCCAAGATTGGACAGGGGGTACCTACGAGCAGTACTTC

clone_size: medium-sized
v_call: TRBV5-1
j_call: TRBJ1-1
d_call: -
cdr3_aa: CASSHPTGDEQGEAFF
cdr3_nt: TGCGCCAGCAGCCATCCGACAGGCGATGAACAGGGTGAAGCTTTCTTT

clone_size: few
v_call: TRBV7-2
j_call: TRBJ1-3
d_call: TRBD1
cdr3_aa: CASSYGTVTGNTIYF
cdr3_nt: TGTGCCAGCAGTTATGGGACAGTTACTGGAAACACCATATATTTT

clone_size: few
v_call: TRBV20-1
j_call: TRBJ2-3
d_call: TRBD2
cdr3_aa: CSASPTSGGAPDTQYF
cdr3_nt: TGCAGTGCTAGCCCGACTAGCGGGGGGGCCCCAGATACGCAGTATTTT

clone_size: many
v_call: TRBV5-1
j_call: TRBJ2-5
d_call: TRBD1
cdr3_aa: CASSTGVGSPQETQYF
cdr3_nt: TGCGCCAGCAGCACAGGGGTGGGCAGTCCCCAAGAGACCCAGTACTTC

clone_size: many
v_call: TRBV29-1
j_call: TRBJ2-5
d_call: TRBD2
cdr3_aa: CSVYSTSGGGETQYF
cdr3_nt: TGCAGCGTCTATTCGACTAGCGGGGGAGGGGAGACCCAGTACTTC

clone_size: many
v_call: TRBV6-2/TRBV6-3
j_call: TRBJ2-3
d_call: -
cdr3_aa: CASRLQPQATQYF
cdr3_nt: TGTGCCAGCAGGCTGCAGCCGCAAGCCACGCAGTATTTT

clone_size: -
v_call: TRBV28
j_call: TRBJ2-7
d_call: TRBD1
cdr3_aa: CASSGGQFSYEQYF
cdr3_nt: TGTGCCAGCAGTGGGGGACAGTTCTCCTACGAGCAGTACTTC

clone_size: many
v_call: TRBV10-3
j_call: TRBJ1-5
d_call: TRBD1
cdr3_aa: CAISPDRVGNQPQHF
cdr3_nt: TGTGCCATCAGCCCTGACAGGGTTGGCAATCAGCCCCAGCATTTT

clone_size: many
v_call: TRBV6-2/TRBV6-3
j_call: TRBJ2-7
d_call: -
cdr3_aa: CASSYGGFEQYF
cdr3_nt: TGTGCCAGCAGTTACGGGGGGTTCGAGCAGTACTTC

clone_size: large
v_call: TRBV11-2
j_call: TRBJ2-3
d_call: TRBD2
cdr3_aa: CASSLLGVAGTDTQYF
cdr3_nt: TGTGCCAGCAGCCTCCTGGGTGTAGCGGGGACAGATACGCAGTATTTT

clone_size: many
v_call: TRBV5-1
j_call: TRBJ2-1
d_call: TRBD2
cdr3_aa: CASSPRTSSNSYNEQFF
cdr3_nt: TGCGCCAGCAGCCCCCGGACTAGCTCTAACTCCTACAATGAGCAGTTCTTC

clone_size: many
v_call: TRBV7-9
j_call: TRBJ2-1
d_call: -
cdr3_aa: CASSLMSGEDEQFF
cdr3_nt: TGTGCCAGCAGCTTAATGTCGGGGGAGGATGAGCAGTTCTTC

clone_size: -
v_call: TRBV12-3/TRBV12-4
j_call: TRBJ1-1
d_call: TRBD1
cdr3_aa: CASSPSMGTGYSNTEAFF
cdr3_nt: TGTGCCAGCAGTCCCTCCATGGGGACAGGCTATTCGAACACTGAAGCTTTCTTT

clone_size: many
v_call: TRBV10-3
j_call: TRBJ1-5
d_call: -
cdr3_aa: CAISGSSNQPQHF
cdr3_nt: TGTGCCATCAGTGGATCTAGCAATCAGCCCCAGCATTTT

clone_size: many
v_call: TRBV19
j_call: TRBJ1-2
d_call: TRBD1
cdr3_aa: CASGQGAPGYGYTF
cdr3_nt: TGTGCCAGCGGACAGGGGGCGCCCGGCTATGGCTACACCTTC

clone_size: many
v_call: TRBV19
j_call: TRBJ2-1
d_call: TRBD2
cdr3_aa: CASRGTGTSGRYNEQFF
cdr3_nt: TGTGCCAGTAGAGGGACCGGGACTAGCGGGAGGTACAATGAGCAGTTCTTC

clone_size: -
v_call: TRBV7-2
j_call: TRBJ2-3
d_call: -
cdr3_aa: CASSLRGPAADTQYF
cdr3_nt: TGTGCCAGCAGCTTAAGAGGGCCGGCGGCAGATACGCAGTATTTT

clone_size: many
v_call: TRBV6-2/TRBV6-3
j_call: TRBJ1-6
d_call: TRBD1
cdr3_aa: CASSYRDSGNSPLHF
cdr3_nt: TGTGCCAGCAGTTACCGGGACAGCGGGAATTCACCCCTCCACTTT

clone_size: -
v_call: TRBV5-1
j_call: TRBJ1-4
d_call: -
cdr3_aa: CASSLAPATNEKLFF
cdr3_nt: TGCGCCAGCAGCTTGGCCCCTGCAACTAATGAAAAACTGTTTTTT

clone_size: once
v_call: TRBV20-1
j_call: TRBJ2-1
d_call: TRBD1
cdr3_aa: CGARTTNRGNHNEQFF
cdr3_nt: TGCGGTGCTAGAACCACCAACAGGGGAAACCACAATGAGCAGTTCTTC

clone_size: many
v_call: TRBV6-6
j_call: TRBJ1-2
d_call: TRBD1
cdr3_aa: CASSLDRGYGYTF
cdr3_nt: TGTGCCAGCAGCTTGGACAGGGGTTATGGCTACACCTTC